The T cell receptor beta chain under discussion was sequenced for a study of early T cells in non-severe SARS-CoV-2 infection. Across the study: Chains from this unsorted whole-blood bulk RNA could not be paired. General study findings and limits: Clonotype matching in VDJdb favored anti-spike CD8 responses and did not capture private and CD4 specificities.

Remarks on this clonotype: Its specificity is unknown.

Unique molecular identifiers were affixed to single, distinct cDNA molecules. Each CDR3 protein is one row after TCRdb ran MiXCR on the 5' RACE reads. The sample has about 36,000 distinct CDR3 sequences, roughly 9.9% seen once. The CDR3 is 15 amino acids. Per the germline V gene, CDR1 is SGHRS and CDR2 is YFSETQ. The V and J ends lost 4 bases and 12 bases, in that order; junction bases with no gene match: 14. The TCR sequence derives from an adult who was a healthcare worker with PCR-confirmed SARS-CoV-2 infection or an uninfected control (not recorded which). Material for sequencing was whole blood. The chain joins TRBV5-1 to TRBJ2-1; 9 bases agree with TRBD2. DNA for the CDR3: TGCGCCAGCAGCACGGGACTAGCCGCGACTCCGTGGCAGTTCTTC. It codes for CASSTGLAATPWQFF.